Listed below are T cell receptor beta chains from one sample, sequenced in a study of cytomegalovirus exposure and HLA in healthy donors. Only in-frame clones appear in the TCRdb table, and some are missing; sequencing was by immunoSEQ multiplex PCR. The sample lists about 200,000 clones, around 75% occurring once. The material sequenced was PBMCs. The receptor source for this set is a woman younger than 45 in good health and CMV-seronegative. Each CDR3 is given with its conserved first and last residue. D genes are given only for firm matches. Part of the rows lack a size; the others show once, few, many or a class for expanded clones.

CASSPSWGGVAEAFF | TGCGCCAGCAGCCCCTCCTGGGGGGGGGTGGCTGAAGCTTTCTTT | TRBJ1-1 | - | TRBV4-1 | 15 | medium-sized
CASSPGTGLGYTF | TGTGCCAGCTCACCGGGGACAGGCCTCGGCTACACCTTC | TRBJ1-2 | TRBD1 | TRBV18 | 13 | few
CASSSVSGETQYF | TGTGCCAGCAGCTCGGTTTCGGGAGAGACCCAGTACTTC | TRBJ2-5 | - | TRBV7-6 | 13 | few
CASSIRRQGSTDTQYF | TGTGCCAGCAGCATACGTCGACAGGGGAGCACAGATACGCAGTATTTT | TRBJ2-3 | TRBD1 | TRBV5-4 | 16 | -
CASSQDLSQETQYF | TGCGCCAGCAGCCAAGATCTGAGCCAAGAGACCCAGTACTTC | TRBJ2-5 | - | TRBV4-3 | 14 | -
CASTATGRSGELFF | TGTGCCAGCACCGCGACTGGCCGGTCCGGGGAGCTGTTTTTT | TRBJ2-2 | - | TRBV6-5 | 14 | -
CASSLYRQGANTEAFF | TGTGCCAGCAGTTTATACCGACAGGGGGCAAACACTGAAGCTTTCTTT | TRBJ1-1 | TRBD1 | TRBV27 | 16 | -
CASSYSWEQVGEQYF | TGTGCCAGCAGTTACTCCTGGGAGCAGGTCGGCGAGCAGTACTTC | TRBJ2-7 | - | TRBV6-6 | 15 | -
CASSLNSNSHQVF | TGTGCCAGCAGCTTAAACAGTAACTCCCACCAAGTGTTC | TRBJ1-2 | - | TRBV11-2 | 13 | -
CASSSRGREAFF | TGTGCCAGCAGTTCGAGGGGGCGGGAAGCTTTCTTT | TRBJ1-1 | TRBD1 | TRBV2 | 12 | -
CSSSSPSGSADTQYF | TGTTCCAGCAGCTCCCCTAGCGGGAGTGCAGATACGCAGTATTTT | TRBJ2-3 | TRBD2 | TRBV7-9 | 15 | -
CASFPGQGYNEQFF | TGTGCCAGCTTCCCGGGACAGGGCTACAATGAGCAGTTCTTC | TRBJ2-1 | TRBD1 | TRBV5-6 | 14 | -
CASSLVGTGSSGNTIYF | TGTGCCAGCAGCTTAGTCGGGACAGGGAGCTCTGGAAACACCATATATTTT | TRBJ1-3 | TRBD1 | TRBV11-2 | 17 | -
CAWTPASASGSFDTGELFF | TGTGCCTGGACCCCCGCCTCCGCTAGCGGGAGCTTCGACACCGGGGAGCTGTTTTTT | TRBJ2-2 | TRBD2 | TRBV30 | 19 | -
CASSLTGQDSHGYTF | TGTGCCAGCAGCTTAACGGGACAGGATAGCCACGGCTACACCTTC | TRBJ1-2 | TRBD1 | TRBV7-3 | 15 | -
CASSSGGGLQETQYF | TGCGCCAGCAGCTCGGGGGGGGGACTACAAGAGACCCAGTACTTC | TRBJ2-5 | TRBD2 | TRBV5-1 | 15 | -
CASSLGQGDEKLFF | TGTGCCAGCAGCTTGGGACAGGGGGATGAAAAACTGTTTTTT | TRBJ1-4 | TRBD1 | TRBV13 | 14 | -
CASTGTGEQYF | TGTGCCAGCACCGGGACAGGCGAGCAGTACTTC | TRBJ2-7 | TRBD1 | TRBV2 | 11 | -
CASSLAGAADTQYF | TGTGCCAGCAGCTTGGCAGGGGCAGCAGATACGCAGTATTTT | TRBJ2-3 | - | TRBV5-5 | 14 | -
CASSSPGQGAGGYTF | TGTGCCAGCAGCTCCCCAGGACAGGGGGCGGGTGGCTACACCTTC | TRBJ1-2 | TRBD1 | TRBV5-4 | 15 | -
CASNLADSYNEQFF | TGTGCCAGCAATCTAGCGGACTCCTACAATGAGCAGTTCTTC | TRBJ2-1 | TRBD2 | TRBV6-1 | 14 | -
CASSEHGTSRETQYF | TGTGCCAGCAGTGAACACGGGACTAGCCGTGAGACCCAGTACTTC | TRBJ2-5 | TRBD2 | TRBV2 | 15 | -
CASSLGTYSNQPQHF | TGTGCCAGCAGCTTAGGCACATATAGCAATCAGCCCCAGCATTTT | TRBJ1-5 | - | TRBV7-9 | 15 | once
CASSLAGTDTQYF | TGCGCCAGCAGCTTGGCCGGCACAGATACGCAGTATTTT | TRBJ2-3 | - | TRBV5-1 | 13 | once
CASSVNPQEGLAGDEQYF | TGTGCCAGCAGCGTCAACCCCCAGGAGGGTCTAGCGGGCGACGAGCAGTACTTC | TRBJ2-7 | TRBD2 | TRBV9 | 18 | -
CASNTLGQGRREQYF | TGTGCCAGCAATACCCTAGGACAGGGGCGGCGCGAGCAGTACTTC | TRBJ2-7 | TRBD1 | TRBV5-4 | 15 | few
CASSFLTSGFFEQYF | TGTGCCAGCAGTTTCCTGACTAGCGGGTTCTTCGAGCAGTACTTC | TRBJ2-7 | TRBD2 | TRBV27 | 15 | -
CASSPHQETQYF | TGCGCCAGCAGCCCTCACCAAGAGACCCAGTACTTC | TRBJ2-5 | - | TRBV5-1 | 12 | -
CASSPGLRTYEQYF | TGTGCCAGCAGCCCCGGATTGAGGACCTACGAGCAGTACTTC | TRBJ2-7 | - | TRBV7-2 | 14 | -
CASSPASGGNNEQFF | TGTGCCAGCTCACCGGCTAGCGGGGGAAACAATGAGCAGTTCTTC | TRBJ2-1 | TRBD2 | TRBV18 | 15 | -
CSVEGRADEQYF | TGCAGCGTTGAGGGCAGGGCCGACGAGCAGTACTTC | TRBJ2-7 | - | TRBV29-1 | 12 | -
CASKADRNYGYTF | TGCGCCAGCAAGGCGGACAGAAACTATGGCTACACCTTC | TRBJ1-2 | - | TRBV10-2 | 13 | -
CASTGGNRNQPQHF | TGTGCCAGTACCGGGGGGAATCGCAATCAGCCCCAGCATTTT | TRBJ1-5 | - | TRBV19 | 14 | -
CASTYSGTGGTEAFF | TGCGCCAGCACCTACTCCGGGACAGGGGGCACTGAAGCTTTCTTT | TRBJ1-1 | TRBD1 | TRBV5-1 | 15 | -
CASSSLLGRRAPEAFF | TGTGCCAGCAGCTCCCTCCTCGGGCGCAGGGCCCCTGAAGCTTTCTTT | TRBJ1-1 | - | TRBV11-2 | 16 | few
CASSPAGTNYGYTF | TGTGCCAGCAGCCCCGCGGGGACTAACTATGGCTACACCTTC | TRBJ1-2 | - | TRBV6-5 | 14 | once
CASSLPGYEQYF | TGTGCCAGCAGCCTCCCCGGCTACGAGCAGTACTTC | TRBJ2-7 | - | TRBV5-5 | 12 | -
CASSGQGRGEQYF | TGTGCCAGCAGCGGGCAGGGGAGAGGCGAGCAGTACTTC | TRBJ2-7 | - | TRBV7-8 | 13 | -
CASSADNPGLAGPLF | TGTGCCAGCAGCGCCGATAACCCGGGACTAGCGGGCCCACTCTTC | TRBJ2-1 | TRBD2 | TRBV9 | 15 | -
CASSSGTGGPYGYTF | TGTGCCAGCAGCTCCGGGACAGGGGGCCCCTATGGCTACACCTTC | TRBJ1-2 | TRBD1 | TRBV6-5 | 15 | -
CASGLPLGLAGGEDEQFF | TGTGCTAGTGGTTTGCCCTTGGGACTAGCGGGGGGGGAGGATGAGCAGTTCTTC | TRBJ2-1 | TRBD2 | TRBV12-5 | 18 | -
CASSHREVLNTYEQYF | TGTGCCAGCAGCCATAGAGAGGTGCTAAACACCTACGAGCAGTACTTC | TRBJ2-7 | - | TRBV7-2 | 16 | -
CASSSQYNEQFF | TGTGCCAGCAGCTCCCAGTACAATGAGCAGTTCTTC | TRBJ2-1 | - | TRBV7-9 | 12 | -